This record looks at one TCR beta chain sequence and its context. In the authors' methods: For nucleated cells, counts were estimated from reference gene primer amplification. Clones were sequenced by immunoSEQ multiplex PCR, and TCRdb holds only the in-frame ones, with some missing. The V and J calls and clone size were taken over from that table, and D and trimming were inferred from the DNA. The table shows a few hundred thousand clones, with 70% to 90% occurring only once. The sample belongs to a study of blood T cell repertoires in COVID-19. Study-wide context: Samples came from the United States, Italy and Spain, spanning acute and convalescent COVID-19. Sources were T cells, B-cell-depleted T cells, or PBMCs; the material itself was cDNA or gDNA.

Germline V lookup: CDR1 MNHEY, CDR2 SVGAGI. After removal of 5 bases from V and 2 bases from J, the junction contained 5 bases not matched to a gene. This CDR3 has 15 residues. The sequencing input was PBMCs or T cells enriched from blood (not recorded which). This clonotype was sampled from a man between 25 and 39 years old who had recovered from COVID-19. V usage is TRBV6-5 and J usage is TRBJ1-1; 10 bases line up with TRBD1. Here the CDR3 DNA reads TGTGCCAGCAGTCCGGGACAGGGGATTAACACTGAAGCTTTCTTT. Amino acid sequence: CASSPGQGINTEAFF.